This TCR beta chain emerged from a study of CD8 T cells in ankylosing spondylitis. This clonotype was detected many times. The antigen remains undetermined. TCRdb recomputed calls from the 5' RACE reads with MiXCR, one row per CDR3 protein. Here the sample spans under 250,000 distinct CDR3 sequences, around 11% being singletons. The study, taken as a whole, reports: Disease-linked clones reportedly concentrated significantly in matched ankylosing spondylitis synovial fluid.

This clonotype originated in a male donor with ankylosing spondylitis or in good health (not recorded which). The specimen sequenced was blood, either unsorted or a sorted T cell fraction (not recorded which).

The CDR3 DNA reads TGCAGTGCTAGTCTCTCTGAAGCTTTCTTT. Translation: CSASLSEAFF. The rearrangement links TRBV20-1 to TRBJ1-1, with D unresolved. There are 10 residues in the CDR3. Deletions cut 3 bases from V and 6 bases from J, with 5 bases between. CDR1 and CDR2 (germline): DFQATT, SNEGSKA (reference sequence).